These 20 T cell receptor beta chains share one sample of origin, sequenced in a study of shared clonotypes between healthy human individuals. TCRdb's table, derived via immunoSEQ multiplex PCR, lists solely in-frame clones and lacks some. This sample yields more than 2 million clones, of which approximately 96% are seen a single time; roughly 0.13% belongs to the top ten. The sample consisted of naive CD4+ T cells sorted from blood. The subset denotes: CD45RA+ positively selected. The source of these receptors is a man aged 18 to 30 in good health.

J is TRBJ2-7 and V is TRBV4-1; the D is unclear. Germline V gene sequence: CDR1 MGHRA, CDR2 YSYEKL. The CDR3 is 15 residues long. V lost 0 bases to trimming and J lost 2 bases, with 11 bases between them. For the CDR3, the DNA is TGCGCCAGCAGCCAAGAAGCCGGCTTCGCCTACGAGCAGTACTTC. Translated, it gives CASSQEAGFAYEQYF.

The V gene is TRBV6-1, the J gene TRBJ1-1, with 8 bases fitting TRBD1. The CDR3 is made up of 16 amino acids. Germline CDR1 MNHNS, CDR2 SASEGT. V dropped 2 bases and J dropped 3; count of bases not matched to a gene: 8. The CDR3 DNA sequence: TGTGCCAGCAGTGAATCAGGGGGCATTGGGCACACTGAAGCTTTCTTT. Its translation is CASSESGGIGHTEAFF.

This chain links TRBV5-1 with TRBJ1-5, with 8 nucleotides matching TRBD1. Per germline, CDR1 SGHRS and CDR2 YFSETQ. V was pared by 4 bases and J by 7 bases, with 7 bases of the junction left unmatched. CDR3 size: 14 residues. CDR3: CASSTGQGGQPQHF. In DNA, the CDR3 is TGCGCCAGCAGCACCGGACAGGGCGGGCAGCCCCAGCATTTT.

V gene TRBV10-3 combines with J gene TRBJ1-5; weak D call: TRBD1 (6 bases). V lost 3 bases and J 6 bases, leaving 12 bases between the germline ends. In germline, CDR1 is ENHRY, CDR2 SYGVKD. The CDR3 extends over 14 amino acids. The CDR3 region has the DNA TGTGCCATCAGTGATGACAGGATATCTCAGCCCCAGCATTTT. It encodes CAISDDRISQPQHF.

V gene TRBV30 combines with J gene TRBJ2-3, with a weak D call TRBD2 (6 bases). Germline CDR1 GTSNPN, CDR2 SVGIG (reference sequence). The V gene lost 7 bases and the J gene lost 5 bases, with 16 bases spanning the gap. The CDR3 is 13 amino acids. Here the CDR3 reads CAYLGGRGDTQYF. The DNA of the CDR3 is TGTGCCTACCTCGGGGGACGGGGAGATACGCAGTATTTT.

This clone occurred once. The rearrangement links TRBV27 to TRBJ2-1; D is possibly TRBD2 (6 bases). Trimming left V 5 bases short and J 6 bases short, with 23 bases between. Germline loops: CDR1 MNHEY, CDR2 SMNVEV (reference sequence). CDR3 length: 17 amino acids. The DNA of the CDR3 is TGTGCCAGCAGTACTGGCATCGGGAGCCCAAATACCAATGAGCAGTTCTTC. Its protein product is CASSTGIGSPNTNEQFF.

The chain employs TRBV19 and TRBJ2-4; the match to TRBD1 covers 8 bases. The CDR3 is 17 residues long. The V and J ends lost 3 bases and 3 bases, in that order; junction bases with no gene match: 10. CDR1 is LNHDA and CDR2 is SQIVND in the germline V gene (reference sequence). CDR3 residues: CASSIFGQGIVKNIQYF. CDR3 nucleotides: TGTGCCAGTAGTATTTTCGGACAGGGTATTGTCAAAAACATTCAGTACTTC.

The V gene is TRBV2, the J gene TRBJ1-1; perhaps TRBD1 as D (5 bases). The germline V gene has CDR1 SNHLY and CDR2 FYNNEI. The CDR3 loop spans 14 amino acids. V shed 6 bases and J shed 1 base, with 12 bases lying between them. In nucleotides, the CDR3 is TGTGCCAGCAGGGGAAGGACACAGAACACTGAAGCTTTCTTT. Translated, it gives CASRGRTQNTEAFF.

On this clone itself: Distinct nucleotide sequences in the sample also encode this CDR3. This chain links TRBV10-3 with TRBJ1-3; no definite D call. V lost 0 bases and J 0 bases, leaving 3 bases between the germline ends. CDR1 is ENHRY and CDR2 is SYGVKD in the germline V gene. This CDR3 contains 14 residues. CDR3 sequence reads: CAISESSSGNTIYF. In DNA form, the CDR3 reads TGTGCCATCAGTGAGTCGTCCTCTGGAAACACCATATATTTT.

The rearrangement uses TRBV28 and TRBJ1-4, with D uncertain. In germline, CDR1 is MDHEN, CDR2 SYDVKM. The V gene lost 6 bases and the J gene lost 4 bases, with 15 bases spanning the gap. This CDR3 spans 15 amino acids. The CDR3: CASREPTDLNEKLFF. The CDR3 nucleotides read TGTGCCAGCAGAGAGCCGACGGACCTTAATGAAAAACTGTTTTTT. Full variable domain (remainder filled in from reference TRBV28 and TRBJ1-4): DVKVTQSSRYLVKRTGEKVFLECVQDMDHENMFWYRQDPGLGLRLIYFSYDVKMKEKGDIPEGYSVSREKKERFSLILESASTNQTSMYLCASREPTDLNEKLFFGSGTQLSVL.

The chain couples TRBV19 to TRBJ2-5; D unclear. Trimming stripped 4 bases from V and 5 bases from J, with 11 bases between. Germline values: CDR1 LNHDA, CDR2 SQIVND (reference sequence). CDR3 length: 13 residues. CDR3 protein: CASSRAVWETQYF. The CDR3 DNA reads as TGTGCCAGTAGTAGGGCGGTCTGGGAGACCCAGTACTTC. Full variable domain (remainder filled in from reference TRBV19 and TRBJ2-5): DGGITQSPKYLFRKEGQNVTLSCEQNLNHDAMYWYRQDPGQGLRLIYYSQIVNDFQKGDIAEGYSVSREKKESFPLTVTSAQKNPTAFYLCASSRAVWETQYFGPGTRLLVL.

The chain couples TRBV5-4 to TRBJ1-5; D is ambiguous. The CDR3 has 12 amino acids. Per the germline V gene, CDR1 is SGHNT and CDR2 is YYREEE (reference sequence). Between the trimmed V and J ends, which lost 4 bases and 4 bases, there was a span of 6 bases. CDR3 residues: CASSDGNQPQHF. The CDR3 DNA sequence: TGTGCCAGCAGCGACGGAAATCAGCCCCAGCATTTT. Based on the CDR3 plus reference TRBV5-4 and TRBJ1-5, the full variable domain is ETGVTQSPTHLIKTRGQQVTLRCSSQSGHNTVSWYQQALGQGPQFIFQYYREEENGRGNFPPRFSGLQFPNYSSELNVNALELDDSALYLCASSDGNQPQHFGDGTRLSIL.

As for this clone: Since the CDR3 does not end with the conserved phenylalanine or tryptophan, this likely comes from a read error. The DNA is left out, because the CDR3 cannot be placed on it with certainty; the CDR3 is given as TCRdb lists it. The chain has TRBV7-2 and TRBJ2-7; the table's D call, TRBD1, was not checked against the DNA. In germline, CDR1 is SGHTA, CDR2 FQGNSA. The CDR3 region is 12 residues in length, termini included. The CDR3 loop is CASSLDFGQARL.

The V and J genes are TRBV7-8 and TRBJ2-5, with D possibly matching TRBD1 (6 bases). The V end lost 0 bases, the J end lost 4 bases, and 6 bases lay between the germline ends. This CDR3 has 13 residues. Germline V gives CDR1 SGHVS, CDR2 FQNEAQ. The CDR3 is CASSLAGGETQYF. CDR3 sequence (DNA): TGTGCCAGCAGCTTAGCAGGGGGAGAGACCCAGTACTTC.

The chain combines TRBV10-3 with TRBJ2-7, with 8 bases identical to TRBD1. The CDR3 has 15 amino acids. Germline V CDR1 and CDR2: ENHRY, SYGVKD. The trim removed 3 bases at V and 4 bases at J, leaving 8 bases unmatched. DNA of the CDR3: TGTGCCATCAGTGACGGACAGGGAATTGGGTACGAGCAGTACTTC. Translated: CAISDGQGIGYEQYF.

The chain links TRBV5-1 to TRBJ2-5; the D is unclear. CDR3 length equals 15 residues. Looked up from germline, CDR1 is SGHRS and CDR2 is YFSETQ. V dropped 0 bases and J dropped 2 bases, with 11 bases sitting between them. Here the CDR3 reads CASSLDGFRQETQYF. CDR3 bases: TGCGCCAGCAGCTTGGACGGGTTCCGGCAAGAGACCCAGTACTTC.

The genes are TRBV18 and TRBJ2-7; no clear D. Trimming left V 2 bases short and J 3 bases short, with 11 bases between. The CDR3 consists of 14 residues. Germline V lookup: CDR1 KGHSH, CDR2 LQKENI. CDR3 loop: CASSPMGSHYEQYF. CDR3 bases: TGTGCCAGCTCACCAATGGGATCCCACTACGAGCAGTACTTC.

The chain has TRBV5-1 and TRBJ2-7, with D possibly being TRBD1 or TRBD2 (6 bases each). The CDR3 is 15 residues long. V lost 0 bases, J lost 2 bases, and 12 bases lay in between. CDR1 and CDR2 (germline): SGHRS, YFSETQ. CDR3 DNA: TGCGCCAGCAGCTTGGAGGGGGGCGGAACCTACGAGCAGTACTTC. Translated: CASSLEGGGTYEQYF.

The chain combines TRBV6-5 with TRBJ2-3; 7 nucleotides agree with TRBD2. Germline values: CDR1 MNHEY, CDR2 SVGAGI. V lost 2 bases to trimming and J lost 4 bases; unmatched junction nucleotides: 6. This CDR3 is built from 15 residues. DNA of the CDR3: TGTGCCAGCAGTTACGGAGGGAGGGTGTCAGATACGCAGTATTTT. Translating gives CASSYGGRVSDTQYF.

The chain is built from TRBV6-5 and TRBJ1-1; the D gene is possibly TRBD1 (6 bases). V shed 10 bases and J shed 0 bases, with 15 bases lying between them. This CDR3 contains 14 residues. The V gene's germline CDR1 is MNHEY and CDR2 SVGAGI. For the CDR3, the DNA is TGTGCCACTTCACCCGGACAGTTGAACACTGAAGCTTTCTTT. Its protein product is CATSPGQLNTEAFF.